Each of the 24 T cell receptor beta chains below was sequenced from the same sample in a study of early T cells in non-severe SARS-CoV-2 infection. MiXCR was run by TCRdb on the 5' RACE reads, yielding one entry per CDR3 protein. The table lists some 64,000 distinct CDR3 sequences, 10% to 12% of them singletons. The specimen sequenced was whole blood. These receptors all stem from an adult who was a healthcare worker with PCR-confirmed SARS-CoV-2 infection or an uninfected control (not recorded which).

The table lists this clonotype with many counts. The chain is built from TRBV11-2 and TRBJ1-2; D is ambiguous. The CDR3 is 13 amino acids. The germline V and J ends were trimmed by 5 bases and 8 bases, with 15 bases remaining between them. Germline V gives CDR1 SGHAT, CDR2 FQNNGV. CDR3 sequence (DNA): TGTGCCAGCAGCCGAGAGGGCTCGGGCGGCTACACCTTC. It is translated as CASSREGSGGYTF.

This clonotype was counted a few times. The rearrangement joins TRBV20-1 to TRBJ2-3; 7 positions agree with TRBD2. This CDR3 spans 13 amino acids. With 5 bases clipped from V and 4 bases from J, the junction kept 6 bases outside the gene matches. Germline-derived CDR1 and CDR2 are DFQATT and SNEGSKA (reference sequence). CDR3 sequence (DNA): TGCAGTGCTGGAAGTGGGGGGGCAGATACGCAGTATTTT. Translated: CSAGSGGADTQYF.

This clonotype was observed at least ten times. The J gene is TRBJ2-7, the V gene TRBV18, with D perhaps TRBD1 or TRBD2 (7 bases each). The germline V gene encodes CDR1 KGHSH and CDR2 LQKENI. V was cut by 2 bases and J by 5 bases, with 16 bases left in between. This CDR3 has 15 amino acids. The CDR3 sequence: CASSPGRGRQDEQYF. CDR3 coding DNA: TGTGCCAGCTCACCAGGGAGGGGGCGCCAAGACGAGCAGTACTTC. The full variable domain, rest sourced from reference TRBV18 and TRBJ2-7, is NAGVMQNPRHLVRRRGQEARLRCSPMKGHSHVYWYRQLPEEGLKFMVYLQKENIIDESGMPKERFSAEFPKEGPSILRIQQVVRGDSAAYFCASSPGRGRQDEQYFGPGTRLTVT.

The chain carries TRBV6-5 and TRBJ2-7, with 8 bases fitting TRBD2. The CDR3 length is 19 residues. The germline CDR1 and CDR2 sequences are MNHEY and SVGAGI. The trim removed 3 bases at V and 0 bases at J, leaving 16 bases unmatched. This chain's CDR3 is CASSYGGGLAGGPSYEQYF. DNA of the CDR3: TGTGCCAGCAGTTATGGCGGGGGCCTAGCGGGCGGTCCCTCCTACGAGCAGTACTTC.

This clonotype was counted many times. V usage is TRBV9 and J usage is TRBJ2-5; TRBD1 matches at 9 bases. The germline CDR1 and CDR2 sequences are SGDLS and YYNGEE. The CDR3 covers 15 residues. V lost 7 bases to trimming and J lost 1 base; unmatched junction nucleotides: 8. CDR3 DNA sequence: TGTGCCAGCGCCCAGGGACAGGGACTCCAAGAGACCCAGTACTTC. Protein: CASAQGQGLQETQYF.

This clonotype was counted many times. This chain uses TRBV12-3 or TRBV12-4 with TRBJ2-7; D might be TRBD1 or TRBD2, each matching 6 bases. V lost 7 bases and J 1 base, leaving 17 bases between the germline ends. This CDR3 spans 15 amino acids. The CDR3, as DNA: TGTGCCAGCACGGATCGAGGGGGGTTATCCTACGAGCAGTACTTC. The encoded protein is CASTDRGGLSYEQYF.

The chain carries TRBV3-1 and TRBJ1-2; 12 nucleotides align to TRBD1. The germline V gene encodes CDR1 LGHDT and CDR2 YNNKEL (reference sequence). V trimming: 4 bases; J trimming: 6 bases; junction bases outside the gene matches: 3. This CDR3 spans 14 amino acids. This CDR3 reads CASSRDRGHHGYTF. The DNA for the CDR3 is TGTGCCAGCAGCCGGGACAGGGGGCACCATGGCTACACCTTC.

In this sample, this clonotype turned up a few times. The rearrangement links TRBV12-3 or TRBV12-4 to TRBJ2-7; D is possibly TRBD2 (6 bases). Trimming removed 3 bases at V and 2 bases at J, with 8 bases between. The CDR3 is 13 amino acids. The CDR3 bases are TGTGCCAGCAGTTTTGGACTAACCTACGAGCAGTACTTC. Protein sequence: CASSFGLTYEQYF.

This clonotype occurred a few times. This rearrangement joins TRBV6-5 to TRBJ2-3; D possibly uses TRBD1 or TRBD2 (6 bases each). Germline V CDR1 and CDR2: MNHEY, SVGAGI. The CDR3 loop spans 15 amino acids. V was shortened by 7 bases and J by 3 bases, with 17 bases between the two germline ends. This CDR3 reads CASTLRGRITDTQYF. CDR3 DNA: TGTGCCAGCACCCTACGGGGGCGAATAACAGATACGCAGTATTTT.

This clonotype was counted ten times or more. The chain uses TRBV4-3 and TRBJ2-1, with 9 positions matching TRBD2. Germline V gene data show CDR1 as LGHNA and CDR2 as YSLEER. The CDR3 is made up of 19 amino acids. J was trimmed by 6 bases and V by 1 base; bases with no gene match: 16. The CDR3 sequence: CASSQGYLPAGGNFNEQFF. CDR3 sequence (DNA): TGCGCCAGCAGCCAAGGTTATCTACCAGCGGGGGGCAATTTCAATGAGCAGTTCTTC.

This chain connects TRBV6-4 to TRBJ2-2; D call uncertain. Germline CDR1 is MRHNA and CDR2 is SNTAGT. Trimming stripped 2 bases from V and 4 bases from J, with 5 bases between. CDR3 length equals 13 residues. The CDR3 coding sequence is TGTGCCAGCAGTGACAGTAGCACCGGGGAGCTGTTTTTT. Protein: CASSDSSTGELFF.

CDR3 DNA: TGTGCCAGCAGCTGGGGACGCTCCTACGAGCAGTACTTC. Residues: CASSWGRSYEQYF. V usage is TRBV7-2 and J usage is TRBJ2-7; D possibly matches TRBD1 or TRBD2 (5 bases each). There are 13 residues in the CDR3. Germline V gene data show CDR1 as SGHTA and CDR2 as FQGNSA. V lost 4 bases and J 0 bases, leaving 7 bases between the germline ends.

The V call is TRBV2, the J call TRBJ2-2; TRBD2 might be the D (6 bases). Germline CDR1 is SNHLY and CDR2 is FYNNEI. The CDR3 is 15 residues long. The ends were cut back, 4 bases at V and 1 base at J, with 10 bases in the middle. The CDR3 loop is CASSGAGRNTGELFF. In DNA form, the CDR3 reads TGTGCCAGCAGTGGGGCGGGGCGGAACACCGGGGAGCTGTTTTTT.

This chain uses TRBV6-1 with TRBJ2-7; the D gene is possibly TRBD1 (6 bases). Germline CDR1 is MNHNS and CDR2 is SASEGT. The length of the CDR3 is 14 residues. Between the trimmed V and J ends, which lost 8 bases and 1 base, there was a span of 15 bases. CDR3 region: CASSSQGRSYEQYF. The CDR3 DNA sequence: TGTGCCAGCTCTTCACAGGGCCGGTCCTACGAGCAGTACTTC.

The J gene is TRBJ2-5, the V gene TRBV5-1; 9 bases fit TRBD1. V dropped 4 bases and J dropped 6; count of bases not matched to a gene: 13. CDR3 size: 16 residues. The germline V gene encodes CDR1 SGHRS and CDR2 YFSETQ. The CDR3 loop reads CASSQGMGNRGQTQYF. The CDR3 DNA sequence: TGCGCCAGCAGCCAGGGAATGGGAAACAGGGGGCAGACCCAGTACTTC.

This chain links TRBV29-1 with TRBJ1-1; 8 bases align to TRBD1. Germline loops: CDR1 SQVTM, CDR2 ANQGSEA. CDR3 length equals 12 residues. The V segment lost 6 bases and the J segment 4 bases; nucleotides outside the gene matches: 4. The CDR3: CSVRTGSTEAFF. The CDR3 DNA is TGCAGCGTACGGACAGGGAGCACTGAAGCTTTCTTT. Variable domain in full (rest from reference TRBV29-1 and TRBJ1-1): SAVISQKPSRDICQRGTSLTIQCQVDSQVTMMFWYRQQPGQSLTLIATANQGSEATYESGFVIDKFPISRPNLTFSTLTVSNMSPEDSSIYLCSVRTGSTEAFFGQGTRLTVV.

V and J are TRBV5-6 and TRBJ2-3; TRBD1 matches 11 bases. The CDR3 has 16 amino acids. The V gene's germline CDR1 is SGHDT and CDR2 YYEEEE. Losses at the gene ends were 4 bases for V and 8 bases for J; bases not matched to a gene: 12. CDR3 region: CASSGGQGVLRGTQYF. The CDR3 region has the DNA TGTGCCAGCAGCGGGGGACAGGGGGTCCTTAGGGGTACGCAGTATTTT.

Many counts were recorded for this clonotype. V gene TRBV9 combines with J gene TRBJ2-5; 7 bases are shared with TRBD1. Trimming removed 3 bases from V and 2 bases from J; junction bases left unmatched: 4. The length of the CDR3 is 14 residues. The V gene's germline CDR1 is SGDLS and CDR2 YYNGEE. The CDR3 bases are TGTGCCAGCAGCGGGGACAGTCGACAAGAGACCCAGTACTTC. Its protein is CASSGDSRQETQYF.

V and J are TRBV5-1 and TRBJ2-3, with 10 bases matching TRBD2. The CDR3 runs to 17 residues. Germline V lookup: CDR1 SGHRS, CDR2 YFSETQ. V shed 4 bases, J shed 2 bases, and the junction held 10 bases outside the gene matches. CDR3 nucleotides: TGCGCCAGCAGCCCCTACTTAGCGGGGGGTCCCACAGATACGCAGTATTTT. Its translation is CASSPYLAGGPTDTQYF.

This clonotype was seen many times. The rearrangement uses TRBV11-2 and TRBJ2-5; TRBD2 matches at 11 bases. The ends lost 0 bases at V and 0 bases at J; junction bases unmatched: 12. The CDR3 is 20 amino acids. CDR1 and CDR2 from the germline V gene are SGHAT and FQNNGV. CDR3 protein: CASSLDFSPGLAAYQETQYF. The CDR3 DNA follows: TGTGCCAGCAGCTTAGATTTCTCCCCGGGACTAGCGGCGTACCAAGAGACCCAGTACTTC.

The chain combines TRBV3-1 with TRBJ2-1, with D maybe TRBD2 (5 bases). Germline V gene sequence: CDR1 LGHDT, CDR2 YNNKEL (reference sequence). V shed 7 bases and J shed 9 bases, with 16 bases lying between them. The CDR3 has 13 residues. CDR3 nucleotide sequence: TGTGCCAGCACCCCCTTTGAGGCGGGTGAGCAGTTCTTC. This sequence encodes CASTPFEAGEQFF.

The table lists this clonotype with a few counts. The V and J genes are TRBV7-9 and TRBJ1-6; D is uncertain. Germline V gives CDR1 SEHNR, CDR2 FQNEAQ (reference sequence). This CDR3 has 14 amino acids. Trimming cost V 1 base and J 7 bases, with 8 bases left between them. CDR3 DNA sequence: TGTGCCAGCAGCTTAGAGGCGCCAAATTCACCCCTCCACTTT. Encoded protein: CASSLEAPNSPLHF.

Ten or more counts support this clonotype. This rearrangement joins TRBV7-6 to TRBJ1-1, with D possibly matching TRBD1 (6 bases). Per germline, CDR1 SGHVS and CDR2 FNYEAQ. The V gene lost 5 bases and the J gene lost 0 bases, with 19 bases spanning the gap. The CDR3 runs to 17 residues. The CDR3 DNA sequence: TGTGCCAGCAGCCCCGGGGGCAGGGGCGGGATGAACACTGAAGCTTTCTTT. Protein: CASSPGGRGGMNTEAFF.

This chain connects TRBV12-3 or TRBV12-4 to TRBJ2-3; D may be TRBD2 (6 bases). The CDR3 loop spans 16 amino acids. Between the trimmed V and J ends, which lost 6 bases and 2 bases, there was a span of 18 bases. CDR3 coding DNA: TGTGCCAGCAGCTCCGGTGATGCGGGGCACACAGATACGCAGTATTTT. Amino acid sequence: CASSSGDAGHTDTQYF.